This T cell receptor (beta chain) was sequenced in a study of cytomegalovirus exposure and HLA in healthy donors. The donors were healthy bone marrow donors. PCR used 60 Vbeta primers and 13 Jbeta primers. TCRdb keeps only in-frame clones here, not all; method: immunoSEQ multiplex PCR. Of about 180,000 clones listed, 70% to 85% are singletons. The CDR3 runs 16 residues. Germline CDR1 SGHDT, CDR2 YYEEEE. After removal of 0 bases from V and 7 bases from J, the junction contained 10 bases not matched to a gene. The sample was PBMCs. This sequence joins TRBV5-6 and TRBJ2-7, with 10 bases identical to TRBD2. This clonotype originated in a woman in her 40s in good health and CMV-seronegative. CDR3 sequence (DNA): TGTGCCAGCAGCTTGGAAACTAGCGGGGCCCTGGGGGAGCAGTACTTC. Translating gives CASSLETSGALGEQYF.